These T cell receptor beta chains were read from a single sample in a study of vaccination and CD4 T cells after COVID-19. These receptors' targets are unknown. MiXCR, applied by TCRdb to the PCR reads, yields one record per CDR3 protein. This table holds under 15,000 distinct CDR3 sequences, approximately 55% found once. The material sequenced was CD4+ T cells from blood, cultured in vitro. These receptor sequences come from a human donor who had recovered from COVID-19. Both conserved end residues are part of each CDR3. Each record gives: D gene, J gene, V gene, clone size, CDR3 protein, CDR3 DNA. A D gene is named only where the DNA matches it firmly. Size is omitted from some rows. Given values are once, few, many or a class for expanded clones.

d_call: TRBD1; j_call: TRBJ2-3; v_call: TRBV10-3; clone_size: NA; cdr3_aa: CAIGPMTGNTDTQYF; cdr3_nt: TGTGCCATCGGGCCCATGACAGGGAATACAGATACGCAGTATTTT
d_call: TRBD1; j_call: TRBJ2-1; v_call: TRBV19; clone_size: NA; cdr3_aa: CASKERGQGHNEQFF; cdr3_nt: TGTGCCAGTAAGGAAAGGGGACAGGGTCACAATGAGCAGTTCTTC
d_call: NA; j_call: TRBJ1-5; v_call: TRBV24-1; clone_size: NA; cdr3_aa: CATTPQPQHF; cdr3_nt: TGTGCCACCACTCCTCAGCCCCAGCATTTT
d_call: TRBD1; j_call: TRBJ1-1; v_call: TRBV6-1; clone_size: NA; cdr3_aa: CASNGQGAVLTEAFF; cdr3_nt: TGTGCCAGCAATGGACAGGGGGCCGTTCTTACTGAAGCTTTCTTT
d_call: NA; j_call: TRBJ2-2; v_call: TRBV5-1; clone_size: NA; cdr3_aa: CASSRDGDTGELFF; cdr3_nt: TGCGCCAGCAGCCGGGACGGCGACACCGGGGAGCTGTTTTTT
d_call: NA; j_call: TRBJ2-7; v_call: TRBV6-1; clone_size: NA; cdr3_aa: CASSDYGRQTYEQYF; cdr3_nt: TGTGCCAGCAGTGATTATGGCCGCCAAACCTACGAGCAGTACTTC
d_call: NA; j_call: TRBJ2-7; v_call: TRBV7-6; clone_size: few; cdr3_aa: CASSLQITYEQYF; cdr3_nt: TGTGCCAGCAGCTTACAGATAACCTACGAGCAGTACTTC
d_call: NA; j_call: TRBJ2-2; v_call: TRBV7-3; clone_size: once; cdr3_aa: CASSSRTAGELFF; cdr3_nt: TGTGCCAGCAGCTCCCGGACAGCCGGGGAGCTGTTTTTT
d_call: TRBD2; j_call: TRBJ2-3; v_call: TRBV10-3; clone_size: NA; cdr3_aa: CAITPVGLAFSSTDTQYF; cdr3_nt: TGTGCCATCACTCCGGTGGGACTAGCGTTCTCTAGCACAGATACGCAGTATTTT
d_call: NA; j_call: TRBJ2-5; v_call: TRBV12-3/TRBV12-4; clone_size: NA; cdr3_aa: CASSFSRQETQYF; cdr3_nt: TGTGCCAGCAGTTTCAGTCGTCAGGAGACCCAGTACTTC
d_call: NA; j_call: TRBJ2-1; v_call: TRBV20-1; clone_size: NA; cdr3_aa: CSASRAGSSYNEQFF; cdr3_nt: TGCAGTGCTAGCCGGGCGGGCAGCTCCTACAATGAGCAGTTCTTC
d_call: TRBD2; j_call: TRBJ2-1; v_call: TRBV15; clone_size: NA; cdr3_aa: CATSPQREYNEQFF; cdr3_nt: TGTGCCACCAGCCCCCAGCGGGAGTACAATGAGCAGTTCTTC
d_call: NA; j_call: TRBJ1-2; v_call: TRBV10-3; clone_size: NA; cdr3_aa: CAIGEQAPLGGYTF; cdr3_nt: TGTGCCATCGGGGAACAGGCTCCTTTAGGGGGCTACACCTTC
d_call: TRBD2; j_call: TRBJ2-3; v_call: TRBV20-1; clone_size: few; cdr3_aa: CSALRQLAGGADTQYF; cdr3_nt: TGCAGTGCTTTGCGCCAACTAGCGGGAGGAGCAGATACGCAGTATTTT
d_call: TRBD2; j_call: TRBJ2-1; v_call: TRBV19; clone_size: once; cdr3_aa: CATVGGSLMYEQFF; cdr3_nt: TGTGCCACGGTGGGCGGGAGTTTAATGTATGAGCAGTTCTTC
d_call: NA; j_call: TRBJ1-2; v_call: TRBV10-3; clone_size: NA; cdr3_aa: CAISRDYGYTF; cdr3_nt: TGTGCCATCAGCCGGGATTATGGCTACACCTTC
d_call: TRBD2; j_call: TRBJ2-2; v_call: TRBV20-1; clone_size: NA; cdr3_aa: CSAPGTSGTGELFF; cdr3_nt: TGCAGTGCTCCCGGGACTAGCGGCACCGGGGAGCTGTTTTTT
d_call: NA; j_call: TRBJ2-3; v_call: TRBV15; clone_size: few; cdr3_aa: CATSRDRGRDPDF; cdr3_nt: TGTGCCACCAGCAGAGATCGAGGGCGGGACCCGGATTTT
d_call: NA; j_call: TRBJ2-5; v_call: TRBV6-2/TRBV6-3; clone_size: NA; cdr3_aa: CASISQETQYF; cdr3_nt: TGTGCCAGCATTTCCCAAGAGACCCAGTACTTC
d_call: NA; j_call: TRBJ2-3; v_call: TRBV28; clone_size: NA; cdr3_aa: CASSSRIRSDTQYF; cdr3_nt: TGTGCCAGCAGCTCTCGGATCAGGTCAGATACGCAGTATTTT
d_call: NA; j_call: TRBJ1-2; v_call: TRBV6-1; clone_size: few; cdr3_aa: CASSEGTVSNYGYTF; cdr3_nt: TGTGCCAGCAGTGAAGGGACAGTCTCTAACTATGGCTACACCTTC
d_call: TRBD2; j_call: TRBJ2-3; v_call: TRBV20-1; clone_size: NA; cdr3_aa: CSAKPGLATDTQYF; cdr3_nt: TGCAGTGCCAAGCCGGGACTAGCCACAGATACGCAGTATTTT
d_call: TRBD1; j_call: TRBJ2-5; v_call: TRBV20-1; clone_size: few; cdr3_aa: CSATGSPGTGGGETQYF; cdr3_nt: TGCAGTGCTACCGGATCCCCCGGGACAGGGGGCGGCGAGACCCAGTACTTC
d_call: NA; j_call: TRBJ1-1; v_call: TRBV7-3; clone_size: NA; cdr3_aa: CASSLVGGSNTEAFF; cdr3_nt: TGTGCCAGCAGCTTAGTCGGCGGCTCGAACACTGAAGCTTTCTTT
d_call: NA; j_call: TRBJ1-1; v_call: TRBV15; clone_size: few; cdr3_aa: CATSRGLRTEAFF; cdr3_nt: TGTGCCACCAGCAGGGGACTTCGCACTGAAGCTTTCTTT
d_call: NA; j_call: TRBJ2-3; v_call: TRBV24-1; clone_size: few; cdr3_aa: CATSTRSRDIPDTQYF; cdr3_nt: TGTGCCACCAGCACCCGGTCCCGGGATATTCCAGATACGCAGTATTTT
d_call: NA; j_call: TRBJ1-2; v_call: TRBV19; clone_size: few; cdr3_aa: CASSSLRDRDYGYTF; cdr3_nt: TGTGCCAGTAGCAGTCTCCGGGATCGGGACTATGGCTACACCTTC
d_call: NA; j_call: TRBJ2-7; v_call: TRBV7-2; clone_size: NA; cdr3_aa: CASSLSPQGGYEQYF; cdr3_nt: TGTGCCAGCAGCTTATCCCCACAGGGAGGCTACGAGCAGTACTTC
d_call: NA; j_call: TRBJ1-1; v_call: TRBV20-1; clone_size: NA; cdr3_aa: CSAGSTRDEAFF; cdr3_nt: TGCAGTGCTGGCTCCACCCGAGATGAAGCTTTCTTT
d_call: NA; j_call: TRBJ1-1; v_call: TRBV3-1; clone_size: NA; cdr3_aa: CASSQGGRGTEAFF; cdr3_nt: TGTGCCAGCAGCCAAGGGGGGCGAGGCACTGAAGCTTTCTTT
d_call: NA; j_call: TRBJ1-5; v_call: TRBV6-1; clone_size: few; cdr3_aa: CASLGHSNQPQHF; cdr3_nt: TGTGCCAGCCTGGGCCATAGCAATCAGCCCCAGCATTTT
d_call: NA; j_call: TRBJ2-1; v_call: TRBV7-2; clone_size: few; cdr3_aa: CASSLARNAYNEQFF; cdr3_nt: TGTGCCAGCAGCTTAGCGCGAAACGCGTACAATGAGCAGTTCTTC
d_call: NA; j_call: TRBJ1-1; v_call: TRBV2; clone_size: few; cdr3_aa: CASILDMGWDTEAFF; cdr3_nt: TGTGCCAGCATCCTCGACATGGGATGGGACACTGAAGCTTTCTTT
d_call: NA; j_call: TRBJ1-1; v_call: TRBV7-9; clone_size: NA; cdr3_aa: CASSLEGSTEAFF; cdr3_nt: TGTGCCAGCAGCTTAGAAGGGAGCACTGAAGCTTTCTTT
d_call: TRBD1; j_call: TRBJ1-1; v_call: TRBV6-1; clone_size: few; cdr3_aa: CASSDPGQMNTEAFF; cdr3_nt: TGTGCCAGCAGTGACCCGGGACAGATGAACACTGAAGCTTTCTTT
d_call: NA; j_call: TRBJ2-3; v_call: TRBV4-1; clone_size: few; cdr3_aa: CASKANRVSTDTQYF; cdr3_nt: TGCGCCAGTAAAGCGAACAGGGTTAGCACAGATACGCAGTATTTT
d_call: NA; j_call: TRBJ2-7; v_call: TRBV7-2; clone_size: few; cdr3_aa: CASSLARDMGEQYF; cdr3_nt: TGTGCCAGCAGCTTAGCCCGGGATATGGGGGAGCAGTACTTC
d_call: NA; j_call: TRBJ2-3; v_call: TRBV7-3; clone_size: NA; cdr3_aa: CASVQGGTSTDTQYF; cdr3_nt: TGTGCCAGCGTCCAGGGTGGGACTAGCACAGATACGCAGTATTTT
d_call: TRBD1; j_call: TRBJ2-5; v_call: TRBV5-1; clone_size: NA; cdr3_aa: CASSRTGDLEETQYF; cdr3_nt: TGCGCCAGCAGCCGGACAGGGGATCTAGAAGAGACCCAGTACTTC
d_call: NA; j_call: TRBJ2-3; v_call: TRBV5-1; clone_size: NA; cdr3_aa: CASSLVLSAVDTQYF; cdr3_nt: TGCGCCAGCAGCTTGGTCTTATCGGCCGTGGATACGCAGTATTTT
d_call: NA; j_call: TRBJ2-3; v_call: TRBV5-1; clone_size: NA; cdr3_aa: CASSLASGAFGDTQYF; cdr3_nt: TGCGCCAGCAGCTTGGCCTCTGGGGCGTTCGGTGATACGCAGTATTTT
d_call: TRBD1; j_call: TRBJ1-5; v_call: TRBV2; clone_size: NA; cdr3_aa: CASSPRDRGSNQPQHF; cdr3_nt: TGTGCCAGCAGCCCTAGGGACAGGGGGAGCAATCAGCCCCAGCATTTT
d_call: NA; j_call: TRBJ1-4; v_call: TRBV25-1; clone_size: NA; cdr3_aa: CASRGGPATNEKLFF; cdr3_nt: TGTGCCAGCAGGGGGGGGCCAGCAACTAATGAAAAACTGTTTTTT
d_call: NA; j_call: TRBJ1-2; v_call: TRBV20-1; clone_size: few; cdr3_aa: CSASGPVNSYTF; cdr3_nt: TGCAGTGCTAGTGGCCCGGTGAATAGCTACACCTTC
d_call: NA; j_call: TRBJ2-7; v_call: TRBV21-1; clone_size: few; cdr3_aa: CASSKARGTTASGTFYEQYF; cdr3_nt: TGTGCCAGCAGCAAAGCGCGAGGGACTACGGCTAGCGGGACGTTCTACGAGCAGTACTTC
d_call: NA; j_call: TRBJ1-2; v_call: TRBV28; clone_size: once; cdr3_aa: CASRNPGDSNYGYTF; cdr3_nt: TGTGCCAGCAGAAACCCGGGCGACAGTAACTATGGCTACACCTTC